This T cell receptor beta chain was recovered during a study of cytomegalovirus exposure and HLA in healthy donors (dated by TCRdb to 2016 to 2017). Regarding the research as a whole: An earlier analysis of 587 of the donors reported roughly 300 Gb of sequence data and 117 million unique TCR beta sequences obtained from about 200 million T cells. An early release covering 550 to 700 HLA-typed donors comprised 250 to 350 gigabases of sequencing data and roughly 86 million unique TCR sequences. The genetic ancestry cluster associated with self-reported Caucasian donors included 80% to 90% of the roughly 400 genotyped donors. The study was designed to test whether signatures of past pathogen exposure could be identified by cataloging public T cell receptors. The study used immunosequencing to profile the T cell repertoires of 600 to 850 subjects and linked those repertoires to cytomegalovirus serostatus. Besides the first cohort of around 700 subjects, a separate validation cohort made up of about 120 different subjects was used. High-throughput TCR immunosequencing, statistical association of individual TCRs with disease status, and machine learning were combined to predict cytomegalovirus infection status. A later analysis re-examined previously published TCR beta repertoires from around 670 donors and added high-resolution HLA genotyping to investigate patterns of TCR occurrence. Rather than using new phenotypic data, the later analysis identified candidate immune exposures from TCR beta sequences and from how often those sequences occurred across donors. An earlier analysis of some 500 of the donors applied high-throughput TCR beta sequencing to assess whether each TCR beta V gene segment acted as functional or pseudogenic. Donor age, sex, ethnicity and CMV serostatus were collected together with the repertoire data. Genome-wide SNP genotypes for about 60% of the roughly 700 donors were used in a later genetic analysis, which treated that subset as a discovery cohort. Every repertoire in the discovery cohort had been generated on one and the same sequencing platform. Class I and class II HLA loci were covered by the typing at four-digit resolution. The number of donors typed differed by locus, with about 620-630 for A, B, C, DRB1 and DQB1, 522 for DQA1, 600 to 610 for DPA1, and some 440 for DPB1. Five DR-DQ haplotypes were handled as single units for association and clustering because linkage in the cohort was strong. Among about 390 genotyped donors of the cohort, an average of roughly 240,000 unique TCR beta nucleotide sequences were sequenced per donor, 15% to 20% of them non-productive. General findings and caveats noted by the study authors: Because counts were too low, seventeen rarely observed V segments, including chromosome 9 orphons, were excluded from the earlier analysis of about 500 of the donors. A group of highly shared sequence variants was considered likely to be a technical artifact of the sequencing pipeline. A further reported finding was that TCR beta sequences accurately predicted the HLA-A and HLA-B alleles for most subjects in the first cohort. In the study, about 150 TCR beta chains were listed as associated with cytomegalovirus. Because the 87-base-pair reads could not distinguish some IMGT-functional V segments, including TRBV6-2 and TRBV6-3, those segments were excluded. Because some donors lacked HLA typing at each locus, the association tests relied only on the typed subset. An association between a missense DCLRE1C variant and V-gene and J-gene trimming of TCR beta chains was found in a later genetic analysis and replicated in an independent cohort. In a later analysis, TCR association rates were found to vary across HLA loci, with the most associated TCRs seen for DRB1 alleles and the fewest for HLA-C alleles. Correlated functional status among segregating V segments might reflect linkage disequilibrium, but an unknown experimental factor could not be ruled out. According to a later genetic analysis, donors in an Asian-associated ancestry cluster had fewer N-insertions in productive TCRs than the approximately 700-donor mean. Immune exposure information for the cohort was limited to CMV serostatus. In an earlier analysis of 450 to 750 of the donors, most TCR beta V segments appeared in productive rearrangements about 87% or about 30% of the time, broadly matching IMGT annotations. In a later analysis, 16,951 TCR beta sequences were associated with specific HLA alleles at a false discovery rate of 0.05. In a later analysis, most CMV-associated TCR beta chains were found to appear HLA-restricted, with HLA associations seemingly driven largely by CMV exposure. Several of the top co-occurrence clusters appeared to be linked to parvovirus B19, influenza, CMV and Epstein-Barr virus, according to a later analysis. In vitro tests confirmed that three of the cytomegalovirus-associated TCR beta chains recognize cytomegalovirus antigens. This cohort had only TCR beta chains sequenced, and the lack of alpha or paired-chain data limited which features could be detected. Across donors, most TCR sequences were observed very rarely, whereas some public TCRs were present in many individuals. Roughly uniform sequencing depth across donors was assumed in presence/absence analyses, although this assumption may not hold. Strong co-occurrence of HLA alleles, especially DR and DQ, made assigning TCR associations to individual alleles difficult. Cytomegalovirus status was reported to be diagnosed by the classifier with high specificity and sensitivity in both the original and validation cohorts. According to the authors, the approach could potentially be generalized to other disease states and immunological phenotypes. Compared with equally common non-associated chains, HLA-associated TCR beta chains in a later analysis were more clonally expanded and had lower generation probabilities.

The cohort comprised around 690 healthy bone marrow donors. At the time of sampling, all cohort members were nominally healthy, though unrecorded immune exposures were likely present. The donor tested CMV seropositive, placing the donor among the 289 seropositive members of the cohort. A peripheral blood sample was collected from each donor, and TCR beta sequencing was performed on peripheral blood mononuclear cells. Genomic DNA extraction from the blood cell samples was performed with the Qiagen DNeasy Blood Extraction Kit. Note on this clone: Its recognized antigen is unknown. One base away there is no much larger clone; base qualities are not given.

From cysteine to phenylalanine, the CDR3 is 13 amino acids long. Kept here is only the CDR3 DNA, which spans 39 bases and is read in frame from base 1. According to the germline V gene, CDR1 reads SQVTM and CDR2 reads ANQGSEA. V trim: 7 bases; J trim: 4 bases; unmatched bases: 6. Receptor amplification or capture employed the immunoSEQ multiplex PCR assay. The multiplex PCR relied on a mix of 60 forward primers for TCR Vbeta segments and 13 reverse primers for TCR Jbeta segments. Amplification of the CDR3 region of rearranged TCR beta genes was performed with a multiplex PCR assay on genomic DNA. The Illumina HiSeq System was used to sequence the amplified TCR beta libraries as 87-base-pair reads. Processing in the source paper ran as follows. Across the 700 or so repertoires, a later analysis counted approximately 75 million unique TCR beta chains, roughly 11 million of which were shared by at least two donors. Raw reads were error-corrected and collapsed into unique sequences with a nearest-neighbor algorithm that merged closely related sequences to remove PCR and sequencing errors. V, D and J gene segments were assigned by aligning CDR3 sequences to IMGT reference sequences. For a sequence to be retained, a match of at least six nucleotides to both a V gene segment and a J gene segment was required. Rearrangements were called productive when the CDR3 lacked stop codons and stayed in frame with V and J; all others were non-productive. Following IMGT convention, CDR3 was defined as the stretch from the second conserved V-encoded cysteine to the conserved J-encoded phenylalanine. The earlier analysis of about 570 of the donors excluded any sequence lacking an unambiguous match to a single V gene segment. In an earlier analysis of approximately 590 of the donors, V segments were called functional above 56.7% productive rearrangements and were called segregating when the between-donor standard deviation exceeded 5%. A statistical classification framework was built for diagnosing cytomegalovirus status from the catalog of TCR beta chain sequences. V and J gene assignment, in a later analysis, came from comparing TCR nucleotide sequences with IMGT/GENE-DB human TR gene sequences. A later analysis assigned CDR3 sequences and most-parsimonious VDJ recombination scenarios with the TCRdist pipeline. A later analysis defined each TCR beta chain by its CDR3 amino acid sequence plus V-gene family, and excluded reads lacking a unique V-gene family. To address suspected cross-contamination and a sequencing artifact, a later analysis removed 592 highly shared, low-generation-probability nucleotide sequences. For each public chain, a later analysis derived a clonal expansion index from normalized ranks of inferred template counts within each repertoire. A later analysis computed generation probabilities with a VDJ recombination model fitted to out-of-frame rearrangements, and checked the results against IGoR. In a later analysis, TCR-TCR, TCR-HLA and TCR-CMV co-occurrence was scored with hypergeometric tests, and a repertoire-size bias correction was applied to TCR pairs. False discovery rates were estimated in a later analysis by permuting HLA or CMV assignments 20 times. In a later analysis, co-occurring TCRs were grouped with DBSCAN, and TCRdist sequence similarity was added when clustering was performed within HLA-allele-positive subsets. Co-occurrence clustering excluded repertoires with fewer than 30,000 or more than 120,000 public chains, plus five with anomalous nucleotide sharing. Drawn from immuneACCESS, this table holds only the in-frame rearrangements with V and J called that TCRdb kept. Clones are partly lost; checked studies trace under half to an unresolved V gene and leave the rest unexplained. That table furnishes V, J and clone size, whereas the DNA furnished D and trimming. Counted in this sample were just over 150,000 clones; roughly 80% of them appeared once. The ten largest clones take up around 7% of the sample.

Rearrangement joined TRBV29-1 to TRBJ2-1; the central 8 bases match TRBD2. This sequence was found in a woman aged 45-59 years in good health and CMV-seropositive. Sequencing was done on a sample of PBMCs. DNA sequence: TGCAGCGCAACTAGCGGAGGGTACAATGAGCAGTTCTTC. This encodes CSATSGGYNEQFF.